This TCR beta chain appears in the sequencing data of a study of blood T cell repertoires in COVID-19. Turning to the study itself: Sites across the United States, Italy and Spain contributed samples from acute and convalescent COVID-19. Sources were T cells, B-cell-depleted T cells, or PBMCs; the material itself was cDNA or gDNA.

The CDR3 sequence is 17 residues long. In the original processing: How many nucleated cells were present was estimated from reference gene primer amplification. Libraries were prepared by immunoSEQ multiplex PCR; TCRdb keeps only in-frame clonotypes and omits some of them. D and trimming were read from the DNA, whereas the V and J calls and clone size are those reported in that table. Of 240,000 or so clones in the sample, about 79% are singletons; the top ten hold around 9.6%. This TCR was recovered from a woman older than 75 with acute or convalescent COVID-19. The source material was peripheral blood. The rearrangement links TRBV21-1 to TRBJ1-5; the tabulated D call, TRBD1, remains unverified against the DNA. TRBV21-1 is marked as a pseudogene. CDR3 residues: CASSKEVGNGQGQGKSF. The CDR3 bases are TGTGCCAGCAGCAAAGAGGTTGGAAACGGACAGGGCCAAGGGAAGAGTTTT.